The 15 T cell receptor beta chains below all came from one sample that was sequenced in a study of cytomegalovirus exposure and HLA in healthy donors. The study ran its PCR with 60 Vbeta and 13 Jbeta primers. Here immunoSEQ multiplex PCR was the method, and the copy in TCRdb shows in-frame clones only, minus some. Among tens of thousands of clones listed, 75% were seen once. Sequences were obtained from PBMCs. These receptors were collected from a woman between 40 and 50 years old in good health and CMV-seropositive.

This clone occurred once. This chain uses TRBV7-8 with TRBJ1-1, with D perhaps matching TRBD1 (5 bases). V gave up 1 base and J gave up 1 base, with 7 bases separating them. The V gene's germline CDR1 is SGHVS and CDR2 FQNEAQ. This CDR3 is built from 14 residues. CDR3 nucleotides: TGTGCCAGCAGCTTAGGGGGCTCGAACACTGAAGCTTTCTTT. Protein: CASSLGGSNTEAFF.

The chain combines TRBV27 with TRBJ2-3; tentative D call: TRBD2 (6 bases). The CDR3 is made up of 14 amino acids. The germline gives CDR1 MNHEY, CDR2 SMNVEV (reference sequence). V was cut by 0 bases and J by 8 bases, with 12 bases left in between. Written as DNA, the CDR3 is TGTGCCAGCAGTTTATCGGGGGAGGCAGGTACGCAGTATTTT. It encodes CASSLSGEAGTQYF.

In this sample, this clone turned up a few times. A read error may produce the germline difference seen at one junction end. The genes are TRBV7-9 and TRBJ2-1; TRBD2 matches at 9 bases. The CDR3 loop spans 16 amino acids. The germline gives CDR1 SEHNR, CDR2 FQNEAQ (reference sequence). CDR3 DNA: TGTTCCAGCAGCCCAAGCGGGGGGACGGGTGGGAATGAGCAGTTCTTC. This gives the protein CSSSPSGGTGGNEQFF.

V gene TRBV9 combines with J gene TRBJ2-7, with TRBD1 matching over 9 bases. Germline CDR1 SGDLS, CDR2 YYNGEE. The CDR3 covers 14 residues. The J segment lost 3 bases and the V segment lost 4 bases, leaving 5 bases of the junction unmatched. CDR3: CASSPTGQGYEQYF. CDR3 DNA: TGTGCCAGCAGCCCGACGGGACAGGGCTACGAGCAGTACTTC.

The DNA of the CDR3 is TGTGCCATCAGTGACAGGGATGAGCAGCCCCAGCATTTT. Translating gives CAISDRDEQPQHF. The V gene is TRBV10-3, the J gene TRBJ1-5, with a weak D call TRBD1 (5 bases). Trimming took off 3 bases at V and 7 bases at J, with 10 bases between the two ends. There are 13 residues in the CDR3. Germline V gene sequence: CDR1 ENHRY, CDR2 SYGVKD.

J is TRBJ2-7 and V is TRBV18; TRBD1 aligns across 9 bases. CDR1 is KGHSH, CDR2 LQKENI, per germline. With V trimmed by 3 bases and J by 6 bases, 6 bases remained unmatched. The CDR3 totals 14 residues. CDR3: CASSPPGQGGEQYF. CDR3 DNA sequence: TGTGCCAGCTCACCGCCGGGACAGGGAGGCGAGCAGTACTTC.

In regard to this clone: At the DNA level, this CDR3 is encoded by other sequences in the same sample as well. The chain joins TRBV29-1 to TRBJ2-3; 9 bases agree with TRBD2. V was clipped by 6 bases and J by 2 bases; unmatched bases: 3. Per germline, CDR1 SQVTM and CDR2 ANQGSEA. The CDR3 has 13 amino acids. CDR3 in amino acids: CSVLAGATDTQYF. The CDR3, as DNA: TGCAGCGTCTTAGCGGGGGCCACAGATACGCAGTATTTT.

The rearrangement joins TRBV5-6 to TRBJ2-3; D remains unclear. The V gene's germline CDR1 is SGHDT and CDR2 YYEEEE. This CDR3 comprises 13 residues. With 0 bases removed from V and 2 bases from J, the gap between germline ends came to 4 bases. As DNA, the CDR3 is TGTGCCAGCAGCTTGGGTAACACAGATACGCAGTATTTT. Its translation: CASSLGNTDTQYF. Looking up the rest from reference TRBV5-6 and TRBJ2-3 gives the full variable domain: DAGVTQSPTHLIKTRGQQVTLRCSPKSGHDTVSWYQQALGQGPQFIFQYYEEEERQRGNFPDRFSGHQFPNYSSELNVNALLLGDSALYLCASSLGNTDTQYFGPGTRLTVL.

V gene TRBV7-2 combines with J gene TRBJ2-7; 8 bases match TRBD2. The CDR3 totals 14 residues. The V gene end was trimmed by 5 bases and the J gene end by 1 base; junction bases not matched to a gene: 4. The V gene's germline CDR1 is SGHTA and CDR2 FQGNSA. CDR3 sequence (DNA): TGTGCCAGCAGCACGGGACTAGGGTCCTACGAGCAGTACTTC. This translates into CASSTGLGSYEQYF.

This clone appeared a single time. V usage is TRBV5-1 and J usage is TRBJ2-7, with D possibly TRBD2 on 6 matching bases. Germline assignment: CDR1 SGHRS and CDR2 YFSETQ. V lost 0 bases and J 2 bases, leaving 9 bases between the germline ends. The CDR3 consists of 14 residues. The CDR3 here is CASSLEGGAYEQYF. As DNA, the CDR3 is TGCGCCAGCAGCTTGGAAGGAGGGGCCTACGAGCAGTACTTC.

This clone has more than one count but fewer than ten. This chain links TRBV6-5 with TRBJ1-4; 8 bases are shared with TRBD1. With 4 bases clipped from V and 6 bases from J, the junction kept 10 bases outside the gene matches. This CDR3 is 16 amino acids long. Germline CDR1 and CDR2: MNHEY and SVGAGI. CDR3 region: CASSFGQGIAHEKLFF. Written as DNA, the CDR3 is TGTGCCAGCAGTTTCGGACAGGGCATCGCGCATGAAAAACTGTTTTTT.

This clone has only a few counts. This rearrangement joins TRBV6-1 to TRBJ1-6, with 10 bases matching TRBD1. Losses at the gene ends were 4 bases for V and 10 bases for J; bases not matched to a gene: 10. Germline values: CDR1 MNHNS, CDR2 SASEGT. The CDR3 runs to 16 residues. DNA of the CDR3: TGTGCCAGCAGTGGTCCCGGGACAGGGGCAGGATCACCCCTCCACTTT. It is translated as CASSGPGTGAGSPLHF.

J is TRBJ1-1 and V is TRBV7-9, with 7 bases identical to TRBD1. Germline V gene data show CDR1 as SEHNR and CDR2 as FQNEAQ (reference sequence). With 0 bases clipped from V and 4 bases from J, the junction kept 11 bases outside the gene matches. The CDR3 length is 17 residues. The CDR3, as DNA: TGTGCCAGCAGCTTAGCCGGAGGACAGGAGGAGAGCACTGAAGCTTTCTTT. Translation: CASSLAGGQEESTEAFF.

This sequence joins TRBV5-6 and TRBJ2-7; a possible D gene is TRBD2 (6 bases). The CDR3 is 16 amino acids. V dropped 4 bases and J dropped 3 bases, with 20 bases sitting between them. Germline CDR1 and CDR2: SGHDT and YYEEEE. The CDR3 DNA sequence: TGTGCCAGCAGCCCCCGGGGAGGCGGTAGGAACTACGAGCAGTACTTC. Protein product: CASSPRGGGRNYEQYF.

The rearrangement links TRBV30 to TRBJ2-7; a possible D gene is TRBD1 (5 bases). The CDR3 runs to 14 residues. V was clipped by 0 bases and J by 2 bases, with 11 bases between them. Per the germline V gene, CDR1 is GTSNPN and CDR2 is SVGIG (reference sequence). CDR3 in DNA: TGTGCCTGGAGTGTTAAGGACACTCCCTACGAGCAGTACTTC. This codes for CAWSVKDTPYEQYF.